This T cell receptor beta chain was recovered during a study of cytomegalovirus exposure and HLA in healthy donors. Study-level points and caveats: Researchers had no immune exposure information except CMV serostatus available. Most of the CMV-associated TCR beta chains (in a later analysis) appeared to be HLA-restricted. One variant, a missense change in DCLRE1C, was linked in a later analysis to TCR beta V- and J-gene trimming.

Donors sampled were nominally healthy, though unrecorded immune exposures were likely. This PCR relied on a set of 60 Vbeta primers and 13 Jbeta primers. TCRdb's copy holds only in-frame clones and misses some; the assay was immunoSEQ multiplex PCR. Recorded for this sample: 40,000 to 45,000 clones. Germline CDR1 and CDR2: WNHNN and SYGVQD (reference sequence). Trimming at V came to 11 bases and at J to 2 bases, leaving 10 bases not matched to a gene. This CDR3 contains 14 residues. As concerns this clone: Antigen unknown.

The TCR sequence derives from a woman between 25 and 40 years old in good health and CMV-seronegative. The J gene is TRBJ2-7, the V gene TRBV10-1; 9 nucleotides agree with TRBD1. Input material: PBMCs. This CDR3 is CAASPGQGPYEQYF. As DNA, the CDR3 is TGCGCCGCATCACCGGGACAGGGTCCCTACGAGCAGTACTTC.